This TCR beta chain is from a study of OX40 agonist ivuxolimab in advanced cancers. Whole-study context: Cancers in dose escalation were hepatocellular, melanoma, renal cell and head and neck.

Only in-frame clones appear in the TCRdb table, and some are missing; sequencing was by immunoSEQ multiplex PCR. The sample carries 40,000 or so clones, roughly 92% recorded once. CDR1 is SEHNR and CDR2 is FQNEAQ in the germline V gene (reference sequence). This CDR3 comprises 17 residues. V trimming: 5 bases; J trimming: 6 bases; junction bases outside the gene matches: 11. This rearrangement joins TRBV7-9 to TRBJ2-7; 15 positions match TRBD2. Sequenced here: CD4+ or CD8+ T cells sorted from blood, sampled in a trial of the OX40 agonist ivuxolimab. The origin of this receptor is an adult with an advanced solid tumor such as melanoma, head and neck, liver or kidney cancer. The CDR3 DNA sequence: TGTGCCAGCAGCCACGGACTAGCGGGAGGGCTCGGTGGCGAGCAGTACTTC. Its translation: CASSHGLAGGLGGEQYF.